This T cell receptor (beta chain) stems from a study of OX40 agonist ivuxolimab in advanced cancers. Background on the study: Patients received the agonistic anti-OX40 (CD134) antibody ivuxolimab.

The V gene's germline CDR1 is KGHSH and CDR2 LQKENI. Trimming took off 3 bases at V and 7 bases at J, with 15 bases between the two ends. CDR3 size: 15 residues. General study findings and limits: Expanded clones were, on average, more numerous in CD8+ T cells than in CD4+.

With regard to this clone: Its antigen is undetermined.

TCRdb's table, derived via immunoSEQ multiplex PCR, lists solely in-frame clones and lacks some. The sample includes 55,000 to 80,000 clones, roughly 86% seen only once; the top ten take about 1%. The V call is TRBV18, the J call TRBJ2-2; no firm D call. The source is an adult with an advanced solid tumor such as melanoma, head and neck, liver or kidney cancer. The material sequenced was CD4+ or CD8+ T cells sorted from blood, taken in a trial of the OX40 agonist ivuxolimab. CDR3 sequence reads: CASSPRTVADGELFF. In nucleotides, the CDR3 is TGTGCCAGCTCACCGAGGACCGTAGCCGACGGGGAGCTGTTTTTT.